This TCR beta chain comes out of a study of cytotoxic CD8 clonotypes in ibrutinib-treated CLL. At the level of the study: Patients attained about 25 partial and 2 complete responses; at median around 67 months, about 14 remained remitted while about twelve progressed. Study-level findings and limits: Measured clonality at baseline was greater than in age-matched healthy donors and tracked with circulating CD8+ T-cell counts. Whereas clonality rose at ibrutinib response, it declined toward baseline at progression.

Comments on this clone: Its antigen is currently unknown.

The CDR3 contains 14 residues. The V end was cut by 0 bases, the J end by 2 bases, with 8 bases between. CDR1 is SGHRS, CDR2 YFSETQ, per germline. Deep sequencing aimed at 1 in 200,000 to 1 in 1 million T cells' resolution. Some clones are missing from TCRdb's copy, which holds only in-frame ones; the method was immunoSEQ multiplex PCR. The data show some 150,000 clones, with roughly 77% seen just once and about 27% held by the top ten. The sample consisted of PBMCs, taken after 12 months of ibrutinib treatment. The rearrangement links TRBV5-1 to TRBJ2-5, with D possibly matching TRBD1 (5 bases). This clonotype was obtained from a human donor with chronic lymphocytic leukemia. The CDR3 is CASSLGTGQETQYF. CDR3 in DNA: TGCGCCAGCAGCTTGGGTACAGGACAAGAGACCCAGTACTTC. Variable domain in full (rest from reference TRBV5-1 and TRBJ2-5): KAGVTQTPRYLIKTRGQQVTLSCSPISGHRSVSWYQQTPGQGLQFLFEYFSETQRNKGNFPGRFSGRQFSNSRSEMNVSTLELGDSALYLCASSLGTGQETQYFGPGTRLLVL.